A single sample gave rise to the 12 T cell receptor beta chains below, sequenced in a study of T cells in Graves' hyperthyroidism and ophthalmopathy. Amplified regions were TCR beta CDR3 sequences from RNA transcripts. A first-round RT-PCR of the TCR CDR3 used the HTBI primer set. Using its own MiXCR run on the multiplex PCR reads, TCRdb lists one record per CDR3 protein. This table has about 350,000 distinct CDR3 sequences, about a sixth appearing once. Sequencing was performed on blood. These receptors came from a woman in her twenties or thirties with Graves' hyperthyroidism that later progressed to Graves' ophthalmopathy.

This clonotype occurred many times. The chain uses TRBV20-1 and TRBJ2-2; 8 bases match TRBD2. Germline CDR1 is DFQATT and CDR2 is SNEGSKA (reference sequence). J lost 1 base, V lost 2 bases, and 6 bases had no gene match. The CDR3 is made up of 16 amino acids. This CDR3 is CSARPSGRGNTGELFF. The CDR3 DNA sequence: TGCAGTGCTAGACCCAGCGGGAGAGGGAACACCGGGGAGCTGTTTTTT.

The sample holds many counts of this clonotype. This rearrangement joins TRBV6-2 or TRBV6-3 to TRBJ2-5, with 7 bases matching TRBD1. The CDR3 length is 16 residues. Germline values: CDR1 MNHEY, CDR2 SVGEGT. V shed 8 bases and J 9 bases; nucleotides not matched to a gene: 21. This CDR3 is CASQALGRTGRRAQYF. CDR3 in DNA: TGTGCCAGCCAAGCCCTCGGAAGGACAGGTCGACGGGCCCAGTACTTC.

This clonotype was observed at least ten times. The genes are TRBV15 and TRBJ2-7; 9 bases are shared with TRBD1. From germline, CDR1 is LNHNV and CDR2 YYDKDF (reference sequence). CDR3 size: 17 residues. Trimming at V came to 0 bases and at J to 0 bases, leaving 6 bases not matched to a gene. The CDR3 region has the DNA TGTGCCACCAGCAGAGAACTACCGGGACAGGGCTCCTACGAGCAGTACTTC. This codes for CATSRELPGQGSYEQYF.

On this clonotype: Just one base apart from a much larger clone, this may be a read error. The chain couples TRBV27 to TRBJ2-3, with TRBD2 matching over 10 bases. CDR1 is MNHEY and CDR2 is SMNVEV in the germline V gene (reference sequence). The V and J ends lost 8 bases and 3 bases, in that order; junction bases with no gene match: 8. The CDR3 length is 15 residues. As DNA, the CDR3 is TGTGCCAGCGGTTCCAGCGGGGGGGAGACAGATACGCAGTATTTT. Protein product: CASGSSGGETDTQYF.

This clonotype appeared many times. The chain couples TRBV24-1 to TRBJ2-5; possible D gene TRBD2, 5 bases. The CDR3 runs 14 residues. Germline lookup yields CDR1 KGHDR and CDR2 SFDVKD. V shed 3 bases and J shed 2 bases, with 9 bases lying between them. The CDR3 loop reads CATSDGRRQETQYF. The DNA of the CDR3 is TGTGCCACCAGTGATGGGAGAAGACAAGAGACCCAGTACTTC.

This sequence joins TRBV5-1 and TRBJ2-5; 8 bases match TRBD1. This CDR3 has 15 amino acids. With 4 bases clipped from V and 5 bases from J, the junction kept 10 bases outside the gene matches. CDR1 and CDR2 (germline): SGHRS, YFSETQ. CDR3 residues: CASSTEQGVGETQYF. The CDR3 coding sequence is TGCGCCAGCAGCACCGAACAGGGGGTGGGGGAGACCCAGTACTTC.

Turning to this clonotype: This may be a read error: a much more frequent sequence differs by one nucleotide. The limits of the CDR3 on the DNA are not certain, so only TCRdb's listed CDR3 is given. The rearrangement links TRBV29-1 to TRBJ1-2; the DNA was not compared with TRBD1, the D call given in the table. The germline gives CDR1 SQVTM, CDR2 ANQGSEA. The CDR3 sequence runs 14 residues, both termini included. CDR3 in amino acids: CSVGLGQGAYGCTF.

This clonotype has a count of ten or more. The CDR3 sequence: CSASSIGVSQETQYF. The CDR3 DNA sequence: TGCAGTGCTAGTTCGATCGGTGTGAGCCAAGAGACCCAGTACTTC. J is TRBJ2-5 and V is TRBV20-1, with no clear D. Per the germline V gene, CDR1 is DFQATT and CDR2 is SNEGSKA (reference sequence). The CDR3 is made up of 15 amino acids. Deletions cut 3 bases from V and 1 base from J, with 15 bases between.

CDR3 coding DNA: TGCAGCGTCGATGGGACTAGCGGGGAGCAGTTCTTC. This encodes CSVDGTSGEQFF. The J gene is TRBJ2-1, the V gene TRBV29-1; 12 positions agree with TRBD2. The CDR3 is 12 residues long. The trim removed 6 bases at V and 10 bases at J, leaving 4 bases unmatched. The V gene's germline CDR1 is SQVTM and CDR2 ANQGSEA.

This clonotype was recorded many times. The chain carries TRBV3-1 and TRBJ2-7; 12 bases match TRBD1. The CDR3 is 16 residues long. Looked up from germline, CDR1 is LGHDT and CDR2 is YNNKEL (reference sequence). V lost 5 bases, J lost 5 bases, and 10 bases stayed unmatched. The CDR3 is CASSGYRDRGLHEQYF. For the CDR3, the DNA is TGTGCCAGCAGCGGATACCGGGACAGGGGGCTCCACGAGCAGTACTTC.

For this clonotype: The junction shows a germline mismatch at one end, possibly a read error. The chain's CDR3 is CASSISWQYQPQRF. DNA for the CDR3: TGTGCCAGTAGTATTAGCTGGCAATATCAGCCCCAGCGTTTT. The chain links TRBV19 to TRBJ1-5, with D unresolved. Germline-derived CDR1 and CDR2 are LNHDA and SQIVND (reference sequence). The CDR3 has 14 amino acids.

This chain joins TRBV7-9 and TRBJ2-2; D is undetermined. Germline lookup yields CDR1 SEHNR and CDR2 FQNEAQ (reference sequence). The CDR3 runs to 12 residues. V was cut by 3 bases and J by 7 bases, with 6 bases left in between. The CDR3 nucleotides read TGTGCCAGCAGCTTGGGGAACGGGGAGCTGTTTTTT. As protein: CASSLGNGELFF. The full variable domain, rest sourced from reference TRBV7-9 and TRBJ2-2, is DTGVSQNPRHKITKRGQNVTFRCDPISEHNRLYWYRQTLGQGPEFLTYFQNEAQLEKSRLLSDRFSAERPKGSFSTLEIQRTEQGDSAMYLCASSLGNGELFFGEGSRLTVL.